The T cell receptor (beta chain) described here comes from a study of T cells in Graves' hyperthyroidism and ophthalmopathy. Overall study: Peripheral blood sampling occurred at initial diagnosis, before any treatment. Study findings and constraints: Most thyroid clonotypes with frequency above 0.001 were detected in blood. Before onset, ophthalmopathy was predicted by the model a median approximately 6.5 months earlier.

In its sample, this clonotype was seen many times. What it binds is unknown. V was pared by 1 base and J by 1 base, with 7 bases of the junction left unmatched. The germline CDR1 and CDR2 sequences are SGDLS and YYNGEE. The CDR3 totals 16 residues. PBMCs were obtained from about 9.9 ml fresh peripheral blood. Amplification of TCR beta CDR3 regions was performed using RNA transcripts as template. First-round RT-PCR targeting the TCR CDR3 was performed with the HTBI primer set. TCRdb ran MiXCR on the multiplex PCR reads and lists one entry per CDR3 protein. The table has 40,000 or so distinct CDR3 sequences, roughly 52% seen once.

The chain couples TRBV9 to TRBJ1-1, with 7 nucleotides matching TRBD1. Sequenced material: blood. This clonotype was obtained from a woman aged 45-60 years with Graves' hyperthyroidism that later progressed to Graves' ophthalmopathy. This chain's CDR3 is CASSVTATGPNTEAFF. The CDR3 DNA sequence: TGTGCCAGCAGCGTAACAGCGACAGGGCCGAACACTGAAGCTTTCTTT.